This entry concerns a single T cell receptor beta chain. The data stem from a study of PD-1 blockade in classical Hodgkin lymphoma. The data were produced by immunoSEQ multiplex PCR, yet TCRdb's version contains in-frame clones alone and is incomplete. The sample yields 20,000 to 25,000 clones, over 70% seen once. The length of the CDR3 is 12 residues. Germline assignment: CDR1 SGHNT and CDR2 YYREEE (reference sequence). Between the trimmed V and J ends, which lost 4 bases and 3 bases, there was a span of 5 bases. All the patients suffered relapse after autologous stem cell transplantation, and brentuximab vedotin exposure differed.

The V gene is TRBV5-4, the J gene TRBJ1-5; D call uncertain. The receptor's source is a human donor with classical Hodgkin lymphoma. Material: peripheral blood mononuclear cells (PBMCs), obtained at baseline. CDR3 loop: CASSRDNQPQHF. The CDR3 nucleotides read TGTGCCAGCAGCCGGGACAATCAGCCCCAGCATTTT.